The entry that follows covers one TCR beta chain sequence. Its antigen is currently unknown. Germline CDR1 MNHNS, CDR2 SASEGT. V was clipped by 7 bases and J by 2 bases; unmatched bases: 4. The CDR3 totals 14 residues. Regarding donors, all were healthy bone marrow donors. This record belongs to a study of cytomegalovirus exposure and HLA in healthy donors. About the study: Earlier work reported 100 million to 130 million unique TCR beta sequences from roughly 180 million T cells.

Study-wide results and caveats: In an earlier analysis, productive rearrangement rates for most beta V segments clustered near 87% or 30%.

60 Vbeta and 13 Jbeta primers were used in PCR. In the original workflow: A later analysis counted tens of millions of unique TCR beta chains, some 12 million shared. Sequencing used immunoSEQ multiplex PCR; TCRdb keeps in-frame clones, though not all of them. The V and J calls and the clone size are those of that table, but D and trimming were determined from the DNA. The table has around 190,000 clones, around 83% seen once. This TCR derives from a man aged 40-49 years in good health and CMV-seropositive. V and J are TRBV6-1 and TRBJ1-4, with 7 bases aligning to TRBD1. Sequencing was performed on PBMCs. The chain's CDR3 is CASTTGVTNEKLFF. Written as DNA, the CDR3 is TGTGCCAGCACTACAGGGGTCACTAATGAAAAACTGTTTTTT.